The text below deals with one TCR beta chain. Its antigen is currently unknown. This sample is drawn from a study of shared clonotypes between healthy human individuals. General observations from the study: An effect of sequencing depth on clonotype sharing among donors was expected. Donor scarcity curtailed the genetic and exposure-history diversity represented herein.

Unsorted PBMC replicate PCRs drew on roughly 320 ng DNA, representing tens of thousands of T cell genomes. Libraries were prepared by immunoSEQ multiplex PCR; TCRdb keeps only in-frame clonotypes and omits some of them. The profile shows about half a million clones, more than 65% of them singletons. Germline loops: CDR1 LNHDA, CDR2 SQIVND (reference sequence). The CDR3 loop spans 17 amino acids. J was trimmed by 3 bases and V by 4 bases; bases with no gene match: 11. The chain employs TRBV19 and TRBJ2-5; TRBD2 matches 10 bases. Specimen: PBMCs. This clonotype was sampled from a woman in her 40s in good health. Some clones in this sample may be carry-over from other donors' samples. In DNA, the CDR3 is TGTGCCAGTAGTACTAGCGGGAGTAGTCCCACAAAAGAGACCCAGTACTTC. Residues: CASSTSGSSPTKETQYF.